This T cell receptor beta chain was documented in a study of cytomegalovirus exposure and HLA in healthy donors. PCR was performed using 60 Vbeta and 13 Jbeta primers. The protocol was immunoSEQ multiplex PCR, while the TCRdb copy is restricted to in-frame clones and leaves out a portion. The repertoire has about 160,000 clones, around 79% of them found once; the top ten carry just over 3%. The sequenced sample was PBMCs. The receptor was isolated from a woman in her thirties or forties in good health and CMV-seronegative.

The CDR3 DNA is TGTGCCAGCAGTTACTCGGGGAGGGCCATCCAGACCCAGTACTTC. It translates to CASSYSGRAIQTQYF. The J gene is TRBJ2-5, the V gene TRBV6-5; 7 positions agree with TRBD2. The CDR3 length is 15 residues. V lost 0 bases and J lost 6; bases outside the gene matches: 7. Germline CDR1 MNHEY, CDR2 SVGAGI.